A single sample gave rise to the 10 T cell receptor beta chains below, sequenced in a study of blood T cell repertoires in COVID-19. TCRdb's copy holds only in-frame clones and misses some; the assay was immunoSEQ multiplex PCR. Of 70,000 or so clones listed, approximately 89% are singletons. Sequenced input: peripheral blood. The receptor set was obtained from a human donor in a cohort sampled during active COVID-19.

The chain uses TRBV25-1 and TRBJ1-1, with 8 bases that match TRBD1. The CDR3 is 16 amino acids. V gave up 2 bases and J gave up 5 bases; unmatched junction bases: 10. Per the germline V gene, CDR1 is MGHDK and CDR2 is SYGVNS. The CDR3 DNA sequence: TGTGCCAGCAGTGAACCCTCGACAGGGGTCGGGACTGAAGCTTTCTTT. It specifies CASSEPSTGVGTEAFF.

The rearrangement links TRBV20-1 to TRBJ2-5; D is unclear. The germline V and J ends were trimmed by 6 bases and 5 bases, with 7 bases remaining between them. This CDR3 has 10 residues. Germline values: CDR1 DFQATT, CDR2 SNEGSKA (reference sequence). The DNA of the CDR3 is TGCAGTGCGATGCAGGAGACCCAGTACTTC. The encoded protein is CSAMQETQYF.

This chain connects TRBV7-2 to TRBJ1-2, with D possibly TRBD1 on 6 matching bases. The CDR3 runs to 15 residues. V lost 3 bases and J lost 9, with 20 bases in between. The germline gives CDR1 SGHTA, CDR2 FQGNSA. CDR3 in DNA: TGTGCCAGCAGCTTCTCTTATTCAGGGGATTCAAGCTACACCTTC. Its translation is CASSFSYSGDSSYTF.

V usage is TRBV5-4 and J usage is TRBJ2-7; 10 bases map to TRBD2. Germline CDR1 and CDR2: SGHNT and YYREEE (reference sequence). The CDR3 has 15 residues. V dropped 4 bases and J dropped 3; count of bases not matched to a gene: 7. CDR3 nucleotides: TGTGCCAGCAGCCCAGGAGCGGGGGGGCTCTACGAGCAGTACTTC. This encodes CASSPGAGGLYEQYF.

This clone showed up just a few times. The chain links TRBV28 to TRBJ2-3; 9 positions agree with TRBD1. The CDR3 spans 15 residues. Germline V lookup: CDR1 MDHEN, CDR2 SYDVKM. V lost 7 bases and J lost 2; bases outside the gene matches: 7. The CDR3 nucleotides read TGTGCCAGCAACTTCGGGACAGGGCTCACAGATACGCAGTATTTT. Residues: CASNFGTGLTDTQYF.

The J gene is TRBJ2-4, the V gene TRBV5-5, with 7 nucleotides matching TRBD2. The CDR3 has 20 amino acids. With 0 bases clipped from V and 2 bases from J, the junction kept 17 bases outside the gene matches. The germline CDR1 and CDR2 sequences are SGHKS and YYEKEE (reference sequence). DNA of the CDR3: TGTGCCAGCAGCTTGGCCCCTGGGCGGGGGAGCACTAGCCCCAAAAACATTCAGTACTTC. This encodes CASSLAPGRGSTSPKNIQYF. The whole variable domain, filled in from reference TRBV5-5 and TRBJ2-4, reads DAGVTQSPTHLIKTRGQQVTLRCSPISGHKSVSWYQQVLGQGPQFIFQYYEKEERGRGNFPDRFSARQFPNYSSELNVNALLLGDSALYLCASSLAPGRGSTSPKNIQYFGAGTRLSVL.

This clone was seen only once. This sequence joins TRBV21-1 and TRBJ2-7; the table's D call of TRBD1 was not tested on the DNA. TRBV21-1 is a pseudogene segment. This CDR3 spans 22 amino acids. DNA of the CDR3: TGTGCCAGCAGCCTGGGTCGCCCTCCACACCCACGGCCGCCGGGACAGACCTACGAGCAGTACTTC. As protein: CASSLGRPPHPRPPGQTYEQYF.

The CDR3 coding sequence is TGCGCCAGCAGCTTGTACCAGGCGGGGGGGCCAGAGACCCAGTACTTC. It translates to CASSLYQAGGPETQYF. The rearrangement uses TRBV5-1 and TRBJ2-5; 9 nucleotides align to TRBD2. The CDR3 consists of 16 residues. After removal of 1 base from V and 4 bases from J, the junction contained 8 bases not matched to a gene. Per germline, CDR1 SGHRS and CDR2 YFSETQ. The variable domain in full, with the rest retrieved from reference TRBV5-1 and TRBJ2-5, is KAGVTQTPRYLIKTRGQQVTLSCSPISGHRSVSWYQQTPGQGLQFLFEYFSETQRNKGNFPGRFSGRQFSNSRSEMNVSTLELGDSALYLCASSLYQAGGPETQYFGPGTRLLVL.

This clone appeared a single time. V and J are TRBV24-1 and TRBJ1-2, with D unclear. The CDR3 is made up of 11 amino acids. The germline gives CDR1 KGHDR, CDR2 SFDVKD. Trimming cost V 9 bases and J 4 bases, with 8 bases left between them. This chain's CDR3 is CATSGSYGYTF. The CDR3 DNA reads as TGTGCCACCTCGGGTAGCTATGGCTACACCTTC.

The rearrangement uses TRBV29-1 and TRBJ1-1; D unclear. Germline CDR1 and CDR2: SQVTM and ANQGSEA. This CDR3 comprises 10 residues. Trimming took off 3 bases at V and 4 bases at J, with 3 bases between the two ends. The DNA for the CDR3 is TGCAGCGTTGACGTCACTGAAGCTTTCTTT. Encoded protein: CSVDVTEAFF.